This T cell receptor beta chain was identified in a study of CD8+CD57+ T cells in acquired aplastic anemia. Overall study context: About 3 ug was the average amount of DNA from sorted CD4+ and CD8+ cells. In CD4+ cells, healthy donors produced an average of about 11 million reads.

Study observations and caveats: Shared by patients and controls, nearly 30 CD8+ CDR3s were abundant in patients.

Profiling of TCR beta VDJ combinations and CDR3 sequences used genomic DNA as template. TCRdb processed the reads anew with MiXCR; each CDR3 protein has one entry. The sample carries about 160,000 distinct CDR3 sequences, about 48% recorded once. Germline lookup yields CDR1 SGHAT and CDR2 FQNNGV. The V end lost 5 bases, the J end lost 8 bases, and 18 bases lay between the germline ends. The CDR3 consists of 15 residues. Worth noting for this clonotype: Its antigen is not identified. A much larger clone differs from this one at a single base, so this may be a read error. No conserved phenylalanine or tryptophan ends this CDR3, so it is likely a read error.

Material for sequencing was sorted CD4+, CD8+, or CD8+CD57+ T cells (not recorded which) from PBMCs. The receptor was derived from a human donor in good health. The chain employs TRBV11-2 and TRBJ1-4, with D perhaps matching TRBD1 (6 bases). As DNA, the CDR3 is TGTGCCAGCAGCGTCCTAAGCTACGGGGGCGAAAAACTGTTTTCT. This codes for CASSVLSYGGEKLFS.